The text below deals with one T cell receptor beta chain. Its antigen remains unidentified. No base-level quality is on record; no much larger clone is a single base apart. The data derive from a study of T cell responses to AZD1222 COVID-19 vaccine (dated by TCRdb to about 2021). The study in broad terms: AZD1222 recipients whose second dose came at about 4 weeks and those whose second dose came at about 12 weeks were combined into one group, since spike-specific TCR depth and breadth did not differ between the two schedules. A total of 233 trial participants underwent TCR sequencing, of whom about 200 received two doses of AZD1222 and about 26 received two doses of the MenACWY control vaccine. Trial participants were enrolled into age subgroups of 18-55, 56-69 and 70-plus years, which contained approximately 150, 30 and 60 TCR-sequenced participants, respectively. What the authors observed across the whole study: Reportedly, almost half of the unique spike-specific TCRs recognized epitopes lying outside the regions that are mutated in the B.1.351 and B.1.1.7 variants. Only five to seven AZD1222 recipients were SARS-CoV-2 seropositive at baseline, limiting conclusions about previously exposed vaccinees. Most participants were white British and females outnumbered males, and the authors suggested that clonal diversity may have been underestimated. A significant rise in spike-specific TCR breadth and depth was observed after two AZD1222 doses relative to day 0 and relative to MenACWY recipients. In the small 56-69-year group, the increase in depth fell short of significance, most likely because of low power. Because no day 14 peak-response samples were available, the repertoires could be characterized only after the peak T cell response. The vaccine-associated CD4 TCRs covered the entire spike protein, and the dominant responses fell in regions 160-218 and 743-854.

The CDR3 spans 16 residues, from the cysteine through the phenylalanine. The CDR3 DNA has 48 bases and is translated from base 1. CDR1 and CDR2 are drawn from the germline V gene: KGHDR, SFDVKD. Trimming leaves V shorter by 8 bases and J shorter by 5 bases, with the junction holding 12 bases beyond the gene matches. The CDR3 regions of human TCRbeta chains were subjected to immunosequencing. From the authors' description of their analysis: Repertoire TCRs were checked for matches against a reference library of SARS-CoV-2-specific TCRs that had been generated using the MIRA antigen-specificity platform. Breadth was defined as the fraction of unique TCRs that were SARS-CoV-2-associated. Depth was defined as the fraction of total T cells that were SARS-CoV-2-associated. Using the MIRA data, every spike-specific TCR was mapped to the spike region that the TCR reacted to and assigned to either a CD4 or a CD8 class. Log10-transformed breadth and depth values were compared by one-way ANOVA with Sidak's multiple comparisons tests. The table was pulled from immuneACCESS by TCRdb, which kept in-frame rearrangements only. Such tables lose some clones; where checked, under half of the loss comes from unresolved V genes, and the rest has no known cause. That table furnishes V, J and clone size, whereas the DNA furnished D and trimming. The sample profile shows fewer than 200,000 clones; 85% to 90% of them were found once. Around 1.6% of the sample comes from the top ten.

The sample's time point label, decoded: baseline before first vaccination. Vaccinee samples were obtained from the UK trials COV001 and COV002, which included a single-blind randomized controlled phase 2/3 trial of AZD1222 (ChAdOx1 nCoV-19) in healthy adults. For TCRbeta chain sequencing, PBMC samples were collected from trial participants at day 0 and at day 28 after the second dose. The sequence derives from an adult in good health. The input for sequencing was peripheral blood, taken on day 0 of AZD1222 vaccination. The sequence is built from TRBV24-1 and TRBJ2-1, with TRBD1 matching 9 junction bases. This receptor has the CDR3 CATTGPDRGADNEQFF. The bases read TGTGCCACCACCGGACCCGACAGGGGGGCCGACAATGAGCAGTTCTTC.